The 27 T cell receptor beta chains reported below all come from one sample, sequenced in a study of sequential checkpoint blockade in melanoma (dated by TCRdb to about 2019). Libraries were constructed by the immunoSEQ multiplex PCR assay. Held by TCRdb, this immuneACCESS table contains in-frame sequences only and omits some clones. Under half of the omission traces to an unresolved V gene where checked; the cause of the rest is unknown. The sample table contains some 31,000 clones; only one count was recorded for around nine tenths of them. The ten biggest clones cover more than 20% of the sample. The treatment or condition label, read with the paper, signifies: randomized to nivolumab then ipilimumab (arm A) or the reverse (arm B). The sequenced sample was CD8+ T cells sorted from blood (inferred from file names), obtained from a patient given nivolumab and ipilimumab in sequence. These TCRs come from a human donor with melanoma.

This clone came up a few times. The V call is TRBV2, the J call TRBJ2-5; 7 bases align to TRBD2. The J call is uncertain, as TRBJ2-7 better fits the DNA end. The CDR3 totals 14 residues. Germline CDR1 is SNHLY and CDR2 is FYNNEI. The CDR3 nucleotides are TGTGCCAGCAGTGAAATAGCGGGCAGCTACGAGCAGTACTTC. Amino acids: CASSEIAGSYEQYF.

This chain uses TRBV29-1 with TRBJ2-7, with 11 bases matching TRBD1. V shed 3 bases, J shed 4 bases, and the junction held 11 bases outside the gene matches. The CDR3 sequence is 16 residues long. CDR1 and CDR2 from the germline V gene are SQVTM and ANQGSEA. This chain's CDR3 is CSVEANWGQGVYEQYF. CDR3 in DNA: TGCAGCGTTGAGGCAAATTGGGGACAGGGGGTTTACGAGCAGTACTTC.

J is TRBJ1-2 and V is TRBV6-5; D unclear. Germline V gives CDR1 MNHEY, CDR2 SVGAGI. This CDR3 has 14 amino acids. Deletions cut 2 bases from V and 4 bases from J, with 11 bases between. CDR3 coding DNA: TGTGCCAGCAGTTACGAGTCAGGAGGCTATGGCTACACCTTC. Translation gives CASSYESGGYGYTF.

The chain joins TRBV4-1 to TRBJ2-1; TRBD2 matches at 9 bases. From germline, CDR1 is MGHRA and CDR2 YSYEKL. CDR3 length: 17 residues. V shed 0 bases, J shed 7 bases, and the junction held 10 bases outside the gene matches. The DNA for the CDR3 is TGCGCCAGCAGCCAAGATCCGGGTAGCGGGAGTCTGAATGAGCAGTTCTTC. This encodes CASSQDPGSGSLNEQFF.

This clone was detected only once. The gene calls are TRBV7-8 and TRBJ2-1; 9 bases agree with TRBD2. V was pared by 5 bases and J by 5 bases, with 13 bases of the junction left unmatched. CDR3 length: 17 amino acids. Germline V gives CDR1 SGHVS, CDR2 FQNEAQ. CDR3 sequence reads: CASSLKGVAGENNEQFF. The CDR3 nucleotides read TGTGCCAGCAGCCTTAAGGGCGTAGCGGGGGAAAACAATGAGCAGTTCTTC. The full variable domain, its missing parts supplied by reference TRBV7-8 and TRBJ2-1, is GAGVSQSPRYKVAKRGQDVALRCDPISGHVSLFWYQQALGQGPEFLTYFQNEAQLDKSGLPSDRFFAERPEGSVSTLKIQRTQQEDSAVYLCASSLKGVAGENNEQFFGPGTRLTVL.

The chain combines TRBV29-1 with TRBJ2-1; 7 bases fit TRBD2. This CDR3 has 17 amino acids. CDR1 SQVTM and CDR2 ANQGSEA come from the germline V gene. V lost 0 bases, J lost 1 base, and 9 bases stayed unmatched. DNA for the CDR3: TGCAGCGTTGAAGATATTTGGCGGGAGAGGTCCTACAATGAGCAGTTCTTC. This encodes CSVEDIWRERSYNEQFF.

The genes are TRBV5-6 and TRBJ2-7, with D possibly matching TRBD1 (7 bases). The CDR3 contains 14 residues. Germline V gene sequence: CDR1 SGHDT, CDR2 YYEEEE. V shed 2 bases and J shed 3 bases, with 12 bases lying between them. In DNA form, the CDR3 reads TGTGCCAGCAGCTTTGCAGGGGGGAACTACGAGCAGTACTTC. Translation gives CASSFAGGNYEQYF.

The V and J genes are TRBV29-1 and TRBJ2-1, with D maybe TRBD2 (6 bases). CDR1 SQVTM and CDR2 ANQGSEA come from the germline V gene. V was trimmed by 0 bases and J by 4 bases, leaving 13 bases between them. This CDR3 has 15 amino acids. Here the CDR3 reads CSVEDPRGSYNEQFF. CDR3 DNA: TGCAGCGTTGAAGATCCCCGGGGGTCTTACAATGAGCAGTTCTTC.

The chain combines TRBV29-1 with TRBJ2-1, with 10 bases that match TRBD1. Per germline, CDR1 SQVTM and CDR2 ANQGSEA. Trimming cost V 0 bases and J 7 bases; bases outside gene matches: 18. This CDR3 region has 19 residues. CDR3 sequence (DNA): TGCAGCGTTGAAGATTTCGGGAGGGGACAGGGGTGGGTGTGGAATGAGCAGTTCTTC. As protein: CSVEDFGRGQGWVWNEQFF.

This rearrangement joins TRBV19 to TRBJ2-5, with D possibly matching TRBD1 (6 bases). TRBJ2-7 matches the DNA end more closely, so the J call is doubtful. This CDR3 spans 13 amino acids. Germline loops: CDR1 LNHDA, CDR2 SQIVND (reference sequence). The CDR3 here is CASSTGHIYEQYF. CDR3 nucleotide sequence: TGTGCCAGTAGTACGGGACACATCTACGAGCAGTACTTC.

The rearrangement uses TRBV5-1 and TRBJ2-7; the match to TRBD2 covers 7 bases. The V and J ends lost 5 bases and 2 bases, in that order; junction bases with no gene match: 16. The germline V gene has CDR1 SGHRS and CDR2 YFSETQ. CDR3 size: 17 residues. The DNA of the CDR3 is TGCGCCAGCAGGGGGGGGGAGAAGCCCTACGTGGCCTACGAGCAGTACTTC. Protein sequence: CASRGGEKPYVAYEQYF. The whole variable domain, filled in from reference TRBV5-1 and TRBJ2-7, reads KAGVTQTPRYLIKTRGQQVTLSCSPISGHRSVSWYQQTPGQGLQFLFEYFSETQRNKGNFPGRFSGRQFSNSRSEMNVSTLELGDSALYLCASRGGEKPYVAYEQYFGPGTRLTVT.

The chain is built from TRBV6-6 and TRBJ2-3, with D perhaps matching TRBD2 (6 bases). V dropped 1 base and J dropped 4 bases, with 6 bases sitting between them. Germline loops: CDR1 MNHNY, CDR2 SVGAGI (reference sequence). CDR3 length: 13 residues. CDR3 in amino acids: CASSYWGADTQYF. The CDR3 DNA sequence: TGTGCCAGCAGTTACTGGGGGGCAGATACGCAGTATTTT.

The chain employs TRBV6-5 and TRBJ2-2; the match to TRBD1 covers 11 bases. The CDR3 loop spans 15 amino acids. The V gene's germline CDR1 is MNHEY and CDR2 SVGAGI. Trimming cost V 5 bases and J 2 bases; bases outside gene matches: 1. CDR3 coding DNA: TGTGCCAGCAGTGGGACAGGGGGAAACACCGGGGAGCTGTTTTTT. It yields the protein CASSGTGGNTGELFF.

V gene TRBV9 combines with J gene TRBJ2-5; TRBD2 matches at 8 bases. Trimming took 0 bases from V and 9 from J; bases not matched to a gene: 10. CDR1 and CDR2 (germline): SGDLS, YYNGEE. This CDR3 contains 15 residues. The CDR3 nucleotides are TGTGCCAGCAGCGTAGCTAGCGGGCGAGGCGAGGCCCAGTACTTC. It encodes CASSVASGRGEAQYF.

This clone came up once. The V gene is TRBV7-2, the J gene TRBJ1-4; TRBD1 matches at 9 bases. The CDR3 has 14 residues. The V segment lost 5 bases and the J segment 6 bases; nucleotides outside the gene matches: 4. Per germline, CDR1 SGHTA and CDR2 FQGNSA. CDR3 residues: CASSLTGGDEKLFF. The DNA of the CDR3 is TGTGCCAGCAGCCTGACAGGGGGGGATGAAAAACTGTTTTTT.

V and J are TRBV6-1 and TRBJ1-3, with D possibly matching TRBD1 (5 bases). From germline, CDR1 is MNHNS and CDR2 SASEGT. The CDR3 is 13 residues long. Trimming stripped 9 bases from V and 4 bases from J, with 13 bases between. CDR3 nucleotides: TGTGCCAGTGGCGGGGGTCCAGGAAACACCATATATTTT. As protein: CASGGGPGNTIYF.

The chain links TRBV14 to TRBJ2-1; D is possibly TRBD2 (5 bases). Trimming stripped 0 bases from V and 4 bases from J, with 7 bases between. Germline V gene lookup returns CDR1 SGHDN and CDR2 FVKESK. The CDR3 is made up of 14 amino acids. For the CDR3, the DNA is TGTGCCAGCAGCCAAGATCGGACTTACAATGAGCAGTTCTTC. Protein sequence: CASSQDRTYNEQFF.

This chain connects TRBV6-1 to TRBJ1-2, with a possible D match to TRBD1 (5 bases). Germline CDR1 reads MNHNS; CDR2 reads SASEGT. V gave up 5 bases and J gave up 7 bases, with 14 bases separating them. The CDR3 runs to 13 residues. DNA of the CDR3: TGTGCCAGCAGTTGGAGGGGTGTTGGTGGCTACACCTTC. This encodes CASSWRGVGGYTF.

Only a few counts were recorded for this clone. The CDR3 nucleotides are TGTGCCAGCAGCCCTGGCCCGGGCAGGGGTACTGGGAACACCGGGGAGCTGTTTTTT. Protein sequence: CASSPGPGRGTGNTGELFF. This rearrangement joins TRBV7-9 to TRBJ2-2; possibly TRBD1 for D (6 bases). Deletions cut 5 bases from V and 1 base from J, with 23 bases between. Germline CDR1 reads SEHNR; CDR2 reads FQNEAQ (reference sequence). The CDR3 spans 19 residues.

The chain carries TRBV5-6 and TRBJ1-3, with D possibly matching TRBD1 (5 bases). CDR1 SGHDT and CDR2 YYEEEE come from the germline V gene. The CDR3 contains 14 residues. Trimming removed 3 bases from V and 7 bases from J, with 14 bases in between. This CDR3 reads CASSSDTTTNTIYF. Written as DNA, the CDR3 is TGTGCCAGCAGCTCGGACACGACGACGAACACCATATATTTT.

The chain has TRBV6-6 and TRBJ2-5, with D perhaps TRBD1 (5 bases). The germline V gene encodes CDR1 MNHNY and CDR2 SVGAGI (reference sequence). The CDR3 length is 13 residues. V was clipped by 6 bases and J by 5 bases, with 13 bases between them. CDR3 sequence (DNA): TGTGCCAGCAGCCCCCAGGGTTTCGAGACCCAGTACTTC. Protein sequence: CASSPQGFETQYF.

V and J are TRBV7-2 and TRBJ2-2, with unresolved D. The CDR3 totals 18 residues. Germline V gene sequence: CDR1 SGHTA, CDR2 FQGNSA. Trimming cost V 1 base and J 3 bases, with 18 bases left between them. CDR3 loop: CASSLVDYDGEDTGELFF. The CDR3, as DNA: TGTGCCAGCAGCTTAGTAGATTATGACGGAGAAGACACCGGGGAGCTGTTTTTT.

V and J are TRBV7-6 and TRBJ2-1; D perhaps matches TRBD2 (5 bases). Germline V gene sequence: CDR1 SGHVS, CDR2 FNYEAQ. The CDR3 sequence is 17 residues long. The ends were cut back, 5 bases at V and 0 bases at J, with 17 bases in the middle. For the CDR3, the DNA is TGTGCCAGCAGCGCAGACCCGAGGGATTACTCCTACAATGAGCAGTTCTTC. Protein sequence: CASSADPRDYSYNEQFF.

The gene calls are TRBV19 and TRBJ2-2; maybe TRBD1 (6 bases). Trimming removed 6 bases from V and 2 bases from J, with 10 bases in between. The CDR3 length is 14 residues. CDR1 LNHDA and CDR2 SQIVND come from the germline V gene (reference sequence). The CDR3 sequence is CASRPGTNTGELFF. The CDR3 DNA follows: TGTGCCAGTAGACCCGGGACAAACACCGGGGAGCTGTTTTTT. The entire variable domain, with the rest obtained from reference TRBV19 and TRBJ2-2, is as follows: DGGITQSPKYLFRKEGQNVTLSCEQNLNHDAMYWYRQDPGQGLRLIYYSQIVNDFQKGDIAEGYSVSREKKESFPLTVTSAQKNPTAFYLCASRPGTNTGELFFGEGSRLTVL.

This chain links TRBV28 with TRBJ1-5, with no clear D. Germline V gene lookup returns CDR1 MDHEN and CDR2 SYDVKM. The ends were cut back, 4 bases at V and 7 bases at J, with 11 bases in the middle. CDR3 length: 13 amino acids. The CDR3 here is CASSSLTYQPQHF. Here the CDR3 DNA reads TGTGCCAGCAGTTCCCTAACCTACCAGCCCCAGCATTTT.

This rearrangement joins TRBV19 to TRBJ2-1; 7 positions match TRBD2. After removal of 1 base from V and 10 bases from J, the junction contained 1 base not matched to a gene. CDR1 and CDR2 from the germline V gene are LNHDA and SQIVND (reference sequence). The CDR3 consists of 12 residues. The CDR3 coding sequence is TGTGCCAGTAGTATAGCAGCGGGGGAGCAGTTCTTC. It specifies CASSIAAGEQFF.

The chain carries TRBV4-3 and TRBJ1-2; unclear D gene. The CDR3 length is 16 residues. V lost 0 bases to trimming and J lost 8 bases, with 19 bases between them. Germline V gives CDR1 LGHNA, CDR2 YSLEER. The CDR3 here is CASSQDRGGSFGGYTF. CDR3 in DNA: TGCGCCAGCAGCCAAGATCGTGGAGGCTCGTTCGGGGGCTACACCTTC.